Given below is one T cell receptor (beta chain) in context. Its antigen is unknown. This record belongs to a study of T cells in localized non-small cell lung cancer. Per the germline V gene, CDR1 is SNHLY and CDR2 is FYNNEI. This CDR3 has 11 amino acids. The V gene end was trimmed by 6 bases and the J gene end by 8 bases; junction bases not matched to a gene: 2. Study-wide results and caveats: Turning up in adjacent lung were a median about 61 of the top 100 tumor clones.

Measured with immunoSEQ multiplex PCR; TCRdb has only the in-frame clones, and not every one. The sample holds 90,000 to 95,000 clones; about nine tenths are singletons and the top ten take roughly 15%. This receptor was identified in a man aged 35 to 69 with stage I squamous cell lung carcinoma. This specimen consisted of peripheral blood, obtained before any cancer treatment. This chain connects TRBV2 to TRBJ1-2; TRBD1 matches at 8 bases. Written as DNA, the CDR3 is TGTGCCAGCAGGGCAGGGGGCGGCTACACCTTC. Protein: CASRAGGGYTF.